The clone carrying this TCR beta chain occurred once. Its cognate antigen is unknown. This sample was taken from a study of cytomegalovirus exposure and HLA in healthy donors. Study summary: The early release's HLA-typed donors yielded tens of millions of unique TCRs.

The PCR was carried out with 60 Vbeta primers and 13 Jbeta primers. Here immunoSEQ multiplex PCR was the method, and the copy in TCRdb shows in-frame clones only, minus some. The sample contains 150,000 or so clones, roughly four fifths of which appear only once. The ends lost 0 bases at V and 7 bases at J; junction bases unmatched: 8. This CDR3 has 15 residues. Germline CDR1 SGHRS, CDR2 YFSETQ. The study's findings and limits: A later analysis reportedly identified an Asian-associated ancestry cluster as carrying fewer N-insertions than the roughly 670-donor mean. In a later analysis, parvovirus B19, influenza, CMV and Epstein-Barr virus appeared linked to several top co-occurrence clusters.

The chain carries TRBV5-1 and TRBJ2-3; 7 nucleotides align to TRBD1. Sequenced sample: PBMCs. The TCR was taken from a woman aged 40 to 49 in good health and CMV-seronegative. The CDR3 sequence is CASSLAQGILNTQYF. The CDR3 region has the DNA TGCGCCAGCAGCTTGGCACAGGGGATTCTGAATACGCAGTATTTT.